This T cell receptor beta chain was captured in a study of blood T cell repertoires in COVID-19. Here immunoSEQ multiplex PCR was the method, and the copy in TCRdb shows in-frame clones only, minus some. Of more than 85,000 clones detected, roughly 85% appear once; the ten largest clones hold more than 4%. V was trimmed by 1 base and J by 1 base, leaving 13 bases between them. There are 16 residues in the CDR3. Germline CDR1 LNHDA, CDR2 SQIVND (reference sequence). This sequence joins TRBV19 and TRBJ1-1; D unresolved. This receptor was identified in a human donor in a cohort sampled during active COVID-19. The specimen sequenced was peripheral blood. In DNA form, the CDR3 reads TGTGCCAGTAGTATAGGGGGAAGACGGGGGAACACTGAAGCTTTCTTT. Amino acids: CASSIGGRRGNTEAFF.